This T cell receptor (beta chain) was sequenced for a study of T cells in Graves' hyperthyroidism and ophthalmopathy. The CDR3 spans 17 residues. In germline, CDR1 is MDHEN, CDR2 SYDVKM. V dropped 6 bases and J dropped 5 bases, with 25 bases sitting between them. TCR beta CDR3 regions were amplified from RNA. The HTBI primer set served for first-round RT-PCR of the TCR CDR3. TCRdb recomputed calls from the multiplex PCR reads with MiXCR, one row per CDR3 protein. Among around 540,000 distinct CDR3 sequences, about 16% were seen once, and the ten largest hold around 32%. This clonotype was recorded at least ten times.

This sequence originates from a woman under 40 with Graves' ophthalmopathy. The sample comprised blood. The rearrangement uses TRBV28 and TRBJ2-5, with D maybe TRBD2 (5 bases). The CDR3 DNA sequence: TGTGCCAGCAGACCTTCCCTCGGGGTGACCGGAGAGGAGACCCAGTACTTC. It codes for CASRPSLGVTGEETQYF.